This TCR beta chain was found in a study of blood T cell repertoires in COVID-19. About the research overall: Collection of acute and convalescent COVID-19 samples took place in the United States, Italy and Spain.

In the authors' methods: Scientists estimated how many nucleated cells there were by amplifying reference gene primers. Profiling relied on immunoSEQ multiplex PCR, and the TCRdb table lists in-frame clones only, not all of them. From that table come the V and J calls and clone size; the DNA was used to work out D and trimming. The repertoire holds 210,000 or so clones, with about 83% as singletons. Trimming took 0 bases from V and 0 from J; bases not matched to a gene: 18. CDR3 size: 21 residues. Looked up from germline, CDR1 is SGHRS and CDR2 is YFSETQ. This sequence joins TRBV5-1 and TRBJ1-2; TRBD1 agrees at 9 bases. Sequencing used peripheral blood. The TCR comes from a woman aged 45-60 years with active or convalescent COVID-19. For the CDR3, the DNA is TGCGCCAGCAGCTTGGCACCGAATTGGAGGGGACAGGGCAAGGCTAACTATGGCTACACCTTC. Translated: CASSLAPNWRGQGKANYGYTF.